The present entry profiles one T cell receptor beta chain with its context. This CDR3 comprises 18 residues. Losses at the gene ends were 4 bases for V and 1 base for J; bases not matched to a gene: 7. Germline V lookup: CDR1 SGHTA, CDR2 FQGNSA. Profiling relied on immunoSEQ multiplex PCR, and the TCRdb table lists in-frame clones only, not all of them. The sample shows millions of clones, 85% to 95% of them seen only once. This sample is drawn from a study of shared clonotypes between healthy human individuals. The chain has TRBV7-2 and TRBJ2-3; 14 positions match TRBD2. Sequenced: naive CD4+ T cells sorted from blood. Subset of the sample: CD45RA+ positively selected. The receptor was isolated from a man younger than 35 in good health. The DNA for the CDR3 is TGTGCCAGCAGCTCCGGACTAGCGGGGGGATGGGGCACAGATACGCAGTATTTT. Translation: CASSSGLAGGWGTDTQYF.